The 24 T cell receptor beta chains listed next were all sequenced from one sample in a study of T cells in Graves' hyperthyroidism and ophthalmopathy. Using RNA transcripts as the source, TCR beta CDR3 regions were amplified. The TCR CDR3 first-round RT-PCR relied on the HTBI primer set. TCRdb reanalysed the multiplex PCR reads using MiXCR and keeps one entry per CDR3 protein. The data contain hundreds of thousands of distinct CDR3 sequences, around 15% of them singletons. Sequenced material: blood. All receptors derive from a man between 18 and 29 years old with Graves' ophthalmopathy.

This clonotype was counted ten times or more. The chain is built from TRBV5-1 and TRBJ1-1, with unresolved D. The germline gives CDR1 SGHRS, CDR2 YFSETQ. Trimming cost V 2 bases and J 4 bases, with 12 bases left between them. This CDR3 spans 14 amino acids. The CDR3 is CASSFEGGSTEAFF. Here the CDR3 DNA reads TGCGCCAGCAGCTTTGAGGGAGGGAGCACTGAAGCTTTCTTT.

This clonotype was detected ten times or more. This rearrangement joins TRBV5-1 to TRBJ2-5, with a weak D call TRBD2 (6 bases). CDR3 length: 13 residues. Trimming removed 3 bases from V and 5 bases from J, with 11 bases in between. Germline V lookup: CDR1 SGHRS, CDR2 YFSETQ. This chain's CDR3 is CASSYRGFETQYF. CDR3 nucleotides: TGCGCCAGCAGCTATCGGGGGTTTGAGACCCAGTACTTC.

This clonotype was detected only a few times. The chain links TRBV12-3 or TRBV12-4 to TRBJ2-5; 9 bases line up with TRBD1. The V gene end was trimmed by 3 bases and the J gene end by 9 bases; junction bases not matched to a gene: 14. The CDR3 contains 16 residues. The chain's CDR3 is CASSLSTGGVRGAQYF. CDR3 DNA sequence: TGTGCCAGCAGTTTGTCGACAGGGGGGGTCCGGGGTGCCCAGTACTTC.

A word on this clonotype: This clone may be a read error of a much larger clone one base away. V usage is TRBV20-1 and J usage is TRBJ2-1, with 7 bases that match TRBD2. This CDR3 is 13 amino acids long. CDR1 is DFQATT and CDR2 is SNEGSKA in the germline V gene (reference sequence). This CDR3 is CSAKSGAYIEQFF. CDR3 sequence (DNA): TGCAGTGCTAAAAGCGGGGCCTACATTGAGCAGTTCTTC.

This clonotype appeared many times. The V and J genes are TRBV20-1 and TRBJ1-6; 8 bases fit TRBD1. Germline V gives CDR1 DFQATT, CDR2 SNEGSKA (reference sequence). V was pared by 0 bases and J by 9 bases, with 7 bases of the junction left unmatched. The CDR3 is 15 residues long. The CDR3 is CSARDPQGETSPLHF. CDR3 bases: TGCAGTGCTAGAGACCCACAGGGGGAGACTTCACCCCTCCACTTT.

The chain joins TRBV27 to TRBJ2-1, with TRBD2 matching over 9 bases. Per germline, CDR1 MNHEY and CDR2 SMNVEV (reference sequence). Trimming cost V 5 bases and J 8 bases; bases outside gene matches: 13. This CDR3 has 16 residues. This chain's CDR3 is CASSEHGTSSVYEQFF. In nucleotides, the CDR3 is TGTGCCAGCAGTGAACACGGGACTAGCAGCGTCTATGAGCAGTTCTTC.

This clonotype was recorded a few times. The V call is TRBV7-9, the J call TRBJ1-5; D remains ambiguous. Trimming removed 5 bases at V and 1 base at J, with 12 bases between. The length of the CDR3 is 15 residues. The germline V gene has CDR1 SEHNR and CDR2 FQNEAQ (reference sequence). CDR3 protein: CASSRSGFSNQPQHF. CDR3 sequence (DNA): TGTGCCAGCAGCCGTTCAGGTTTCAGCAATCAGCCCCAGCATTTT. The whole variable domain, remainder taken from reference TRBV7-9 and TRBJ1-5, is DTGVSQNPRHKITKRGQNVTFRCDPISEHNRLYWYRQTLGQGPEFLTYFQNEAQLEKSRLLSDRFSAERPKGSFSTLEIQRTEQGDSAMYLCASSRSGFSNQPQHFGDGTRLSIL.

This clonotype was counted ten times or more. The chain employs TRBV6-4 and TRBJ2-3; TRBD2 might be the D (6 bases). Deletions cut 3 bases from V and 3 bases from J, with 10 bases between. The germline gives CDR1 MRHNA, CDR2 SNTAGT. This CDR3 has 14 amino acids. The CDR3 is CASSETGATDTQYF. CDR3 in DNA: TGTGCCAGCAGTGAAACGGGAGCTACAGATACGCAGTATTTT.

This clonotype was seen repeatedly, ten times or more. This chain uses TRBV6-1 with TRBJ1-5; TRBD1 agrees at 8 bases. Germline V CDR1 and CDR2: MNHNS, SASEGT. The junction had 8 bases not matched to a gene; V was cut back by 2 bases and J by 5 bases. The CDR3 is 16 residues long. The CDR3, as DNA: TGTGCCAGCAGTGAAAGGGACAGGCCCCTGGATCAGCCCCAGCATTTT. The encoded protein is CASSERDRPLDQPQHF.

This clonotype was seen many times. The chain couples TRBV11-2 to TRBJ2-3, with 8 bases fitting TRBD2. V lost 0 bases and J lost 11; bases outside the gene matches: 4. Germline assignment: CDR1 SGHAT and CDR2 FQNNGV. The CDR3 covers 13 residues. This CDR3 is CASSLEEAGGQYF. The CDR3 nucleotides read TGTGCCAGCAGCTTAGAAGAGGCGGGGGGGCAGTATTTT. The complete variable domain, with remaining parts taken from reference TRBV11-2 and TRBJ2-3, reads EAGVAQSPRYKIIEKRQSVAFWCNPISGHATLYWYQQILGQGPKLLIQFQNNGVVDDSQLPKDRFSAERLKGVDSTLKIQPAKLEDSAVYLCASSLEEAGGQYFGPGTRLTVL.

This clonotype was observed at least ten times. The chain links TRBV3-1 to TRBJ1-3; D is uncertain. CDR3 size: 15 residues. The ends were cut back, 0 bases at V and 8 bases at J, with 14 bases in the middle. Looked up from germline, CDR1 is LGHDT and CDR2 is YNNKEL (reference sequence). CDR3 loop: CASSQDAGSLYTIYF. The DNA of the CDR3 is TGTGCCAGCAGCCAAGATGCCGGGAGTCTGTACACCATATATTTT.

This clonotype showed up many times. This sequence joins TRBV10-3 and TRBJ1-2; D not certain. The V and J ends lost 2 bases and 1 base respectively, with 5 bases between them. The CDR3 has 13 amino acids. Germline V gene data show CDR1 as ENHRY and CDR2 as SYGVKD. The CDR3 region has the DNA TGTGCCATCAGTGAGAAGGTTAACTATGGCTACACCTTC. Its translation is CAISEKVNYGYTF.

The chain uses TRBV6-1 and TRBJ2-6; no definite D call. The ends were cut back, 3 bases at V and 0 bases at J, with 6 bases in the middle. CDR1 and CDR2 from the germline V gene are MNHNS and SASEGT. CDR3 length: 15 residues. DNA for the CDR3: TGTGCCAGCAGTGACAGCGTCTCTGGGGCCAACGTCCTGACTTTC. Encoded protein: CASSDSVSGANVLTF.

In its sample, this clonotype was seen many times. The V and J genes are TRBV27 and TRBJ1-2, with D maybe TRBD1 (5 bases). CDR3 size: 15 residues. The V end was cut by 5 bases, the J end by 4 bases, with 17 bases between. The germline gives CDR1 MNHEY, CDR2 SMNVEV (reference sequence). CDR3 in amino acids: CASSLRDPVSYGYTF. CDR3 bases: TGTGCCAGCAGTCTCCGGGACCCGGTCAGCTATGGCTACACCTTC.

The chain uses TRBV4-1 and TRBJ2-5; TRBD2 agrees at 12 bases. Germline V gene lookup returns CDR1 MGHRA and CDR2 YSYEKL. Losses at the gene ends were 7 bases for V and 5 bases for J; bases not matched to a gene: 11. This CDR3 has 16 residues. The CDR3 coding sequence is TGCGCCAGCAAACCAGGACTAGCGGGAAAGTGGGAGACCCAGTACTTC. This codes for CASKPGLAGKWETQYF.

This clonotype was counted ten times or more. The rearrangement links TRBV20-1 to TRBJ2-3; 8 bases agree with TRBD2. V was pared by 1 base and J by 5 bases, with 11 bases of the junction left unmatched. This CDR3 is 16 amino acids long. Germline assignment: CDR1 DFQATT and CDR2 SNEGSKA (reference sequence). DNA of the CDR3: TGCAGTGCTAGAGCTGTAGCGGGGATCCGGGGAGATACGCAGTATTTT. This gives the protein CSARAVAGIRGDTQYF.

This clonotype was counted a few times. The chain couples TRBV20-1 to TRBJ1-2; no firm D call. Germline CDR1 is DFQATT and CDR2 is SNEGSKA (reference sequence). The CDR3 is 15 amino acids. V dropped 4 bases and J dropped 5 bases, with 20 bases sitting between them. CDR3 loop: CSAIEPAGGLYGYTF. Written as DNA, the CDR3 is TGCAGTGCTATAGAACCGGCAGGTGGATTATATGGCTACACCTTC.

J is TRBJ2-7 and V is TRBV20-1; 13 bases fit TRBD2. This CDR3 is 12 amino acids long. Germline CDR1 is DFQATT and CDR2 is SNEGSKA (reference sequence). V was pared by 7 bases and J by 7 bases, with 4 bases of the junction left unmatched. The CDR3 DNA follows: TGCAGTGTGACTAGCGGGAGGAGAGAGCAGTACTTC. Its protein product is CSVTSGRREQYF.

V and J are TRBV20-1 and TRBJ2-3; D gene unclear. V was shortened by 6 bases and J by 0 bases, with 16 bases between the two germline ends. The CDR3 loop spans 15 amino acids. Germline CDR1 DFQATT, CDR2 SNEGSKA (reference sequence). This CDR3 reads CSAGRAALSTDTQYF. The CDR3 DNA sequence: TGCAGTGCAGGTCGGGCGGCCCTTAGCACAGATACGCAGTATTTT.

In the case of this clonotype: With a much larger clone just one base away, this may be a read error. The chain couples TRBV2 to TRBJ2-1, with a tentative D call TRBD1 (5 bases). Trimming left V 7 bases short and J 2 bases short, with 15 bases between. The germline V gene encodes CDR1 SNHLY and CDR2 FYNNEI. The length of the CDR3 is 15 residues. The CDR3 sequence: CASTDPRGPYNEQFF. The CDR3 DNA sequence: TGTGCCAGCACGGATCCTAGGGGCCCCTACAATGAGCAGTTCTTC.

In its sample, this clonotype was seen a few times. As the CDR3 is not closed by the conserved phenylalanine or tryptophan, this likely results from a read error. The V call is TRBV20-1, the J call TRBJ1-5; no firm D call. This CDR3 is built from 14 residues. Germline V CDR1 and CDR2: DFQATT, SNEGSKA (reference sequence). V was trimmed by 1 base and J by 6 bases, leaving 13 bases between them. The CDR3 DNA is TGCAGTGCTAGAGCCCCCTCCGGGCCTCAGCCCCAGCATCTT. This sequence encodes CSARAPSGPQPQHL.

This clonotype was counted a few times. This chain joins TRBV7-6 and TRBJ1-6; D is ambiguous. Looked up from germline, CDR1 is SGHVS and CDR2 is FNYEAQ. Deletions cut 5 bases from V and 2 bases from J, with 10 bases between. The CDR3 is 15 amino acids. CDR3 DNA sequence: TGTGCCAGCAGCCCTGGTTTGGCCTATAATTCACCCCTCCACTTT. Its protein product is CASSPGLAYNSPLHF.

This clonotype was counted ten times or more. The chain is built from TRBV2 and TRBJ1-1; TRBD1 matches at 10 bases. The V and J ends lost 2 bases and 5 bases, in that order; junction bases with no gene match: 11. The germline gives CDR1 SNHLY, CDR2 FYNNEI. The CDR3 is 17 residues long. The CDR3 DNA reads TGTGCCAGCAGTGAAAAGGGGGTCTGGACAGGGGGGACTGAAGCTTTCTTT. Translating it yields CASSEKGVWTGGTEAFF.

Remarks on this clonotype: One base away lies a much larger clone, so this may be a sequencing read error. The CDR3 DNA sequence: TGCAGTGCCAACCCCGGGACCAGCTATGGCTACACCTTC. It is translated as CSANPGTSYGYTF. This rearrangement joins TRBV20-1 to TRBJ1-2, with a possible D match to TRBD1 (5 bases). Between the trimmed V and J ends, which lost 6 bases and 4 bases, there was a span of 15 bases. Germline assignment: CDR1 DFQATT and CDR2 SNEGSKA (reference sequence). This CDR3 has 13 residues.